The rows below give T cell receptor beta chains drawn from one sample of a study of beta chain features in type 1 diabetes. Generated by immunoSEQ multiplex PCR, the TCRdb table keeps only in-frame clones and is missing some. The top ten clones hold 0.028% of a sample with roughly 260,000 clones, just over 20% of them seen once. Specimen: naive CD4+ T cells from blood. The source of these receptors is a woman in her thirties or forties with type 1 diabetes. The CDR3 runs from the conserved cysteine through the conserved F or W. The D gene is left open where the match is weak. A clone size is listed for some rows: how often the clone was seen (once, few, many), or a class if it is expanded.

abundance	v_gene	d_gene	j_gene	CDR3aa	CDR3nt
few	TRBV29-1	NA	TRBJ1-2	CSVAANYGYTF	TGCAGCGTTGCAGCGAACTATGGCTACACCTTC
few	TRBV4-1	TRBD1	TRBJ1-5	CASSQSTGWSQPQHF	TGCGCCAGCAGCCAGTCGACAGGGTGGTCTCAGCCCCAGCATTTT
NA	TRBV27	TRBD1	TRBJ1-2	CASSPRQGLNYGYTF	TGTGCCAGCAGTCCCCGACAGGGACTTAACTATGGCTACACCTTC
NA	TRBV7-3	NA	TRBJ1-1	CASSLQVNTEAFF	TGTGCCAGCAGTCTACAGGTGAACACTGAAGCTTTCTTT
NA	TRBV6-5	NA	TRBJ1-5	CASSLPGQPQHF	TGTGCCAGCAGTTTGCCAGGTCAGCCCCAGCATTTT
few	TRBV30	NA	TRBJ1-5	CAWSVASGSQPQHF	TGTGCCTGGAGTGTAGCGTCTGGGAGTCAGCCCCAGCATTTT
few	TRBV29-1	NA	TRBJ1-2	CSVSEVPNYGYTF	TGCAGCGTTTCAGAGGTCCCTAACTATGGCTACACCTTC
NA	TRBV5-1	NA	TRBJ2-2	CASSPNTGELFF	TGCGCCAGCAGCCCTAACACCGGGGAGCTGTTTTTT
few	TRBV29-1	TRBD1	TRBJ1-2	CSAGQGASGYTF	TGCAGCGCTGGACAGGGGGCTAGTGGCTACACCTTC
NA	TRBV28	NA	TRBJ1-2	CASRGVDGITGYTF	TGTGCCAGCAGGGGAGTTGATGGCATAACTGGCTACACCTTC
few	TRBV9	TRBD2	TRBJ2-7	CASSVGGLASYEQYF	TGTGCCAGCAGCGTAGGAGGACTAGCCTCCTACGAGCAGTACTTC
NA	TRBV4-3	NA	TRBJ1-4	CASSQDGRASNEKLFF	TGCGCCAGCAGCCAAGATGGGAGGGCCAGTAATGAAAAACTGTTTTTT
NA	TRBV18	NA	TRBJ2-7	CASSPSRDEQYF	TGTGCCAGCTCACCTAGCAGGGACGAGCAGTACTTC
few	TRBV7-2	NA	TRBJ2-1	CASSLGGKQFF	TGTGCCAGCAGCTTAGGCGGGAAGCAGTTCTTC
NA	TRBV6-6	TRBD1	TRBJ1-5	CASSYGTGLNQPQHF	TGTGCCAGCAGTTACGGGACAGGACTCAATCAGCCCCAGCATTTT
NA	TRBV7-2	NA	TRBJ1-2	CASSLLVQAGMGYGYTF	TGTGCCAGCAGCTTACTCGTTCAGGCCGGTATGGGCTATGGCTACACCTTC
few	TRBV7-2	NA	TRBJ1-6	CASRRDGSYNSPLHF	TGTGCCAGCAGGCGGGACGGGTCCTATAATTCACCCCTCCACTTT
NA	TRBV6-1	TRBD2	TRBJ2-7	CASSEAPRGEYYEQYF	TGTGCCAGCAGTGAAGCTCCCCGGGGGGAGTACTACGAGCAGTACTTC
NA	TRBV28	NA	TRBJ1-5	CASSFVTLTRAPQHF	TGTGCCAGCAGTTTTGTGACACTAACGAGGGCGCCCCAGCATTTT
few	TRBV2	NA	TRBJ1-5	CASRESYNQPQHF	TGTGCCAGCAGGGAGAGTTACAATCAGCCCCAGCATTTT
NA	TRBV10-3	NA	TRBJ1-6	CAISERDNTRSYNSPLHF	TGTGCCATCAGTGAGCGGGACAACACCCGCTCCTATAATTCACCCCTCCACTTT
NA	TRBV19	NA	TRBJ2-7	CASNQGNPYEQYF	TGTGCCAGCAACCAGGGAAATCCCTACGAGCAGTACTTC
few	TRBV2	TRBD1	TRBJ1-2	CASSAGTATYGYTF	TGTGCCAGCAGTGCTGGGACAGCGACCTATGGCTACACCTTC
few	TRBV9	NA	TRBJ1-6	CASSAQIQGNNSPLHF	TGTGCCAGCAGCGCCCAGATCCAGGGAAATAATTCACCCCTCCACTTT
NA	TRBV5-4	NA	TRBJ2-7	CASSLGHLRGSYEQYF	TGTGCCAGCAGCTTGGGCCATCTTAGGGGCTCCTACGAGCAGTACTTC
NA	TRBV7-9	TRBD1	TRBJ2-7	CASSRQGGEQYF	TGTGCCAGCAGCCGACAGGGCGGCGAGCAGTACTTC
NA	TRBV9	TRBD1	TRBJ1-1	CASSFTGTDGTEAFF	TGTGCCAGCAGCTTTACCGGGACAGATGGAACTGAAGCTTTCTTT
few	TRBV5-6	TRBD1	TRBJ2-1	CASSLAGTGTDNEQFF	TGTGCCAGCAGCTTGGCCGGGACAGGGACCGACAATGAGCAGTTCTTC
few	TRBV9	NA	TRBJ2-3	CASSVEGGTDTQYF	TGTGCCAGCAGCGTAGAGGGGGGCACAGATACGCAGTATTTT
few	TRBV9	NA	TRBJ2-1	CASSQQGVANEQFF	TGTGCCAGCAGCCAACAGGGCGTCGCCAATGAGCAGTTCTTC
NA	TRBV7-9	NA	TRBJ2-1	CASSFGAVGVRYNEQFF	TGTGCCAGCAGCTTCGGAGCGGTCGGGGTGCGCTACAATGAGCAGTTCTTC
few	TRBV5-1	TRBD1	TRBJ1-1	CASSSLGQGNFMNTEAFF	TGCGCCAGCAGCTCCCTGGGACAGGGTAACTTCATGAACACTGAAGCTTTCTTT
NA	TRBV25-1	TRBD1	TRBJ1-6	CASSEAGQGNNSPLHF	TGTGCCAGCAGTGAGGCCGGACAGGGGAATAATTCACCCCTCCACTTT
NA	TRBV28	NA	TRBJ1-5	CAIGEITGHQPQHF	TGTGCCATCGGGGAGATAACAGGGCATCAGCCCCAGCATTTT
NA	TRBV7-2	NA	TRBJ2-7	CASSLGAAETYEQYF	TGTGCCAGCAGCTTAGGGGCAGCAGAGACCTACGAGCAGTACTTC
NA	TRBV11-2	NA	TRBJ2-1	CASSRRGGDSYNEQFF	TGTGCCAGCAGCCGACGCGGCGGTGACTCCTACAATGAGCAGTTCTTC
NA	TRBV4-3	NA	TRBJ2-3	CASSQEHWSGTDTQYF	TGCGCCAGCAGCCAAGAACATTGGTCTGGCACAGATACGCAGTATTTT
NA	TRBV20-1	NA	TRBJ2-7	CSAWEDEQYF	TGCAGTGCCTGGGAGGACGAGCAGTACTTC
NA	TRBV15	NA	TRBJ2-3	CATSGEGAMDTQYF	TGTGCCACCAGCGGGGAAGGGGCAATGGATACGCAGTATTTT
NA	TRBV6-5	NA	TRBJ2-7	CASSYRALGGYEQYF	TGTGCCAGCAGTTACAGGGCACTGGGGGGTTACGAGCAGTACTTC
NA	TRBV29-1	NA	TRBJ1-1	CSTIPGHGFTEAFF	TGCAGCACCATCCCGGGACACGGGTTCACTGAAGCTTTCTTT
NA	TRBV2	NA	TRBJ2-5	CASNPEQGRETQYF	TGTGCCAGCAACCCAGAACAGGGCAGGGAGACCCAGTACTTC
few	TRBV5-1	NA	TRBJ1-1	CASSLAGGGGAFF	TGCGCCAGCAGCTTGGCCGGAGGCGGGGGAGCTTTCTTT
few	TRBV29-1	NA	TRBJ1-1	CSVVPENRAVGTEAFF	TGCAGCGTTGTCCCGGAGAACAGGGCCGTAGGCACTGAAGCTTTCTTT
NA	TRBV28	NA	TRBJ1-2	CASSLQAYGYTF	TGTGCCAGCAGTTTACAGGCTTATGGCTACACCTTC
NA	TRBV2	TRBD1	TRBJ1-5	CASSDRGLRSQPQHF	TGTGCCAGCAGTGACAGGGGGCTTCGGAGTCAGCCCCAGCATTTT
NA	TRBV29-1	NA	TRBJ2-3	CSVEAGISTDTQYF	TGCAGCGTTGAAGCGGGGATTAGCACAGATACGCAGTATTTT
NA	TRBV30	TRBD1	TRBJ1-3	CAWSVGTGVDTIYF	TGTGCCTGGAGTGTAGGGACAGGGGTTGACACCATATATTTT
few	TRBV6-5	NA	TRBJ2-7	CASSQRAPYEQYF	TGTGCCAGCAGTCAAAGAGCTCCCTACGAGCAGTACTTC
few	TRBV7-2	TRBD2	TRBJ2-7	CASSSFQLAGLDEQYF	TGTGCCAGCAGCTCCTTCCAACTAGCGGGACTCGACGAGCAGTACTTC
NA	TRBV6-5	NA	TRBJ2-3	CASGVRASTDTQYF	TGTGCCAGCGGAGTCAGGGCCAGCACAGATACGCAGTATTTT
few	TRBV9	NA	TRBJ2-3	CASSVMASTDTQYF	TGTGCCAGCAGCGTAATGGCTAGCACAGATACGCAGTATTTT
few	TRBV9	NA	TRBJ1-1	CASSVVPEWGLTEAFF	TGTGCCAGCAGCGTAGTCCCTGAGTGGGGGCTCACTGAAGCTTTCTTT
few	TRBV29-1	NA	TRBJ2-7	CSVGNTYEQYF	TGCAGCGTCGGGAACACCTACGAGCAGTACTTC
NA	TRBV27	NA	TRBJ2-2	CASRKGQITGELFF	TGTGCCAGCAGAAAGGGACAAATCACCGGGGAGCTGTTTTTT
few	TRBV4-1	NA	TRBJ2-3	CASSQERASVSAQYF	TGCGCCAGCAGCCAAGAGAGGGCCTCAGTTAGCGCGCAGTATTTT
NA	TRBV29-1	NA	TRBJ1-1	CSVLRPLNTEAFF	TGCAGCGTCCTCAGGCCGCTGAACACTGAAGCTTTCTTT
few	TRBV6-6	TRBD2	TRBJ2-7	CASSYTIRTGGEQYF	TGTGCCAGCAGTTACACAATCAGGACCGGGGGGGAGCAGTACTTC